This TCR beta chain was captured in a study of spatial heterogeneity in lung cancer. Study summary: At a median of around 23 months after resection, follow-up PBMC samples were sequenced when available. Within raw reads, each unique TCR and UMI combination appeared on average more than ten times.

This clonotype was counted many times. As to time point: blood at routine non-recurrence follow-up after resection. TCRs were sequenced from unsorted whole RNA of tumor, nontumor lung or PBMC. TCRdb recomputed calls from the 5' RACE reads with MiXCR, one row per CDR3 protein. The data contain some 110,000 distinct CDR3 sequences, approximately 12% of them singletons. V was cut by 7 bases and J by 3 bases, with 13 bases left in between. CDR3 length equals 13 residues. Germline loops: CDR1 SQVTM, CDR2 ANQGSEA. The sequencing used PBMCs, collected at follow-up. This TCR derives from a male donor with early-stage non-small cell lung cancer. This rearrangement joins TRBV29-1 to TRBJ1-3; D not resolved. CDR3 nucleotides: TGCAGCGGCCAGGCCACAATTGGAAACACCATATATTTT. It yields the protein CSGQATIGNTIYF. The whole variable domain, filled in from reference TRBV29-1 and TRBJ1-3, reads SAVISQKPSRDICQRGTSLTIQCQVDSQVTMMFWYRQQPGQSLTLIATANQGSEATYESGFVIDKFPISRPNLTFSTLTVSNMSPEDSSIYLCSGQATIGNTIYFGEGSWLTVV.